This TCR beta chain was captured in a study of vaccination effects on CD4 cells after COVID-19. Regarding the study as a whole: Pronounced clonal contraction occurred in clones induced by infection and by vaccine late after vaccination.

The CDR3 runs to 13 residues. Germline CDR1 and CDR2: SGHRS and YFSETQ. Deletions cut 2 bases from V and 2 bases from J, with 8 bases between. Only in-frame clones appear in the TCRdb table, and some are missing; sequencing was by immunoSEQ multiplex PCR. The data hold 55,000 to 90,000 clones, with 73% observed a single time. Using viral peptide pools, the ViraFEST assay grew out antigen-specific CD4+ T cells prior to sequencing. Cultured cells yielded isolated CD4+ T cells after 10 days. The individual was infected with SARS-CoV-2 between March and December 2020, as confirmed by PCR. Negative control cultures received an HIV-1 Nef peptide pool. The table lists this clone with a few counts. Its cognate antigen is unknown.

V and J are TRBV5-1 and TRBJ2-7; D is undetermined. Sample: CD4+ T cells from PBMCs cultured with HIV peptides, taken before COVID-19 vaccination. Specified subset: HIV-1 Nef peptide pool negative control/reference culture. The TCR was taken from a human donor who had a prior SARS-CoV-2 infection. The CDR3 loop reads CASSLSIPYEQYF. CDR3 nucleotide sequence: TGCGCCAGCAGCTTATCCATACCCTACGAGCAGTACTTC.